One TCR beta chain is described in this entry. A junction end diverges from the germline sequence, so it may reflect a read error. This sample was taken from a study of tumor and adjacent non-tumor tissue in lung cancer. A modified ARM-PCR protocol with three rounds of nested PCR amplified TCRbeta. A single record per CDR3 protein comes from TCRdb applying MiXCR to the multiplex PCR reads. Of some 100,000 distinct CDR3 sequences in the sample, over 55% were seen once. The template was RNA from unsorted bulk tissue. This non-tumor lung sample came from over 3 cm beyond the tumor edge. The source is a man aged 25 to 40 with non-small cell lung cancer. Sequencing input: distant non-tumor lung tissue.

The CDR3: CGVDNSEAFF. DNA for the CDR3: TGCGGCGTTGATAATAGCGAAGCTTTCTTC. The rearrangement links TRBV29-1 to TRBJ1-1, with D unclear. Germline V lookup: CDR1 SQVTM, CDR2 ANQGSEA. The CDR3 sequence is 10 residues long.